The source of this TCR beta chain is a study of PD-1 blockade in mismatch repair-deficient tumors. Turning to the study itself: All were previously treated, progressing patients with some twelve mismatch repair-deficient cancer types.

Unmatched junction bases numbered 2, after V lost 3 bases and J lost 3 bases. The CDR3 is 13 amino acids. Per germline, CDR1 SGHNT and CDR2 YYREEE (reference sequence). Three pembrolizumab responders had their TCRs sequenced. The repertoire was sequenced with immunoSEQ multiplex PCR; TCRdb's copy has only in-frame clones and lacks some. The table has approximately 25,000 clones, around 80% seen once. The specimen was peripheral blood, collected 12 weeks after starting pembrolizumab. The chain combines TRBV5-4 with TRBJ2-5; 7 bases align to TRBD1. The sequence was obtained from an adult with mismatch repair-deficient cancer. The CDR3 is CASSWQGEETQYF. As DNA, the CDR3 is TGTGCCAGCAGCTGGCAGGGGGAAGAGACCCAGTACTTC.